Each of the 15 T cell receptor beta chains below was sequenced from the same sample in a study of blood T cell repertoires in COVID-19. TCRdb's copy holds only in-frame clones and misses some; the assay was immunoSEQ multiplex PCR. The table includes approximately 80,000 clones, about 76% detected once. Sequencing was done on a sample of peripheral blood. The receptors were sampled from an elderly man with acute or convalescent COVID-19.

The CDR3 DNA reads TGTGCCAGCGCCCGGACAGGGCTAGGGGGCTACACCTTC. Translating gives CASARTGLGGYTF. This chain connects TRBV6-5 to TRBJ1-2; 8 bases map to TRBD1. The V segment lost 8 bases and the J segment 8 bases; nucleotides outside the gene matches: 10. Germline CDR1 MNHEY, CDR2 SVGAGI. The CDR3 runs 13 residues.

The chain uses TRBV6-6 and TRBJ2-2; D perhaps matches TRBD1 (6 bases). CDR1 is MNHNY, CDR2 SVGAGI, per germline (reference sequence). The V and J ends lost 6 bases and 1 base respectively, with 15 bases between them. The CDR3 contains 16 residues. CDR3 nucleotide sequence: TGTGCCAGCAGCCCCTCCGGGACACTGAACACCGGGGAGCTGTTTTTT. Translated: CASSPSGTLNTGELFF.

The genes are TRBV18 and TRBJ1-1; weak D call: TRBD1 (5 bases). V was cut by 6 bases and J by 6 bases, with 20 bases left in between. The length of the CDR3 is 15 residues. The germline V gene encodes CDR1 KGHSH and CDR2 LQKENI. Here the CDR3 DNA reads TGTGCCAGCTCCCCGTTTGGGCAGGGATCATCTGAAGCTTTCTTT. Its protein product is CASSPFGQGSSEAFF.

The V and J genes are TRBV6-6 and TRBJ2-1, with 8 bases aligning to TRBD1. CDR3 length equals 15 residues. V shed 6 bases, J shed 7 bases, and the junction held 11 bases outside the gene matches. Germline lookup yields CDR1 MNHNY and CDR2 SVGAGI (reference sequence). CDR3 DNA: TGTGCCAGCAGGAAAGGGCAGGGGGCAGTTAATGAGCAGTTCTTC. It is translated as CASRKGQGAVNEQFF.

The chain uses TRBV2 and TRBJ1-2; TRBD1 matches at 8 bases. The CDR3 runs to 16 residues. Germline trimming cut 6 bases from V and 1 base from J; bases unmatched to any gene: 10. Germline lookup yields CDR1 SNHLY and CDR2 FYNNEI. The chain's CDR3 is CASSGPQGAVNYGYTF. The DNA of the CDR3 is TGTGCCAGCAGCGGTCCGCAGGGGGCCGTTAACTATGGCTACACCTTC.

This clone came up a few times. The chain has TRBV5-1 and TRBJ2-3; TRBD2 matches 12 bases. J lost 0 bases, V lost 4 bases, and 6 bases had no gene match. This CDR3 is 17 amino acids long. Germline V gene data show CDR1 as SGHRS and CDR2 as YFSETQ. The CDR3 nucleotides read TGCGCCAGCAGCCTCGCCGGGACTAGCGGGAGCACAGATACGCAGTATTTT. Protein: CASSLAGTSGSTDTQYF.

This chain joins TRBV7-9 and TRBJ2-1; the D gene is possibly TRBD2 (7 bases). From germline, CDR1 is SEHNR and CDR2 FQNEAQ (reference sequence). Trimming stripped 2 bases from V and 7 bases from J, with 15 bases between. There are 15 residues in the CDR3. In DNA form, the CDR3 reads TGTGCCAGCAGCTTACGGGGGGCATCATGGAATGAGCAGTTCTTC. Translation: CASSLRGASWNEQFF.

This clone has a single count. The V and J genes are TRBV18 and TRBJ1-1, with 8 nucleotides matching TRBD1. This CDR3 region has 14 residues. V shed 4 bases, J shed 6 bases, and the junction held 7 bases outside the gene matches. Germline CDR1 and CDR2: KGHSH and LQKENI. CDR3 protein: CASSQQTGEPEAFF. The CDR3 DNA is TGTGCCAGCTCACAACAGACAGGGGAGCCTGAAGCTTTCTTT.

The genes are TRBV5-1 and TRBJ1-5; TRBD1 aligns across 8 bases. There are 15 residues in the CDR3. V shed 1 base and J 7 bases; nucleotides not matched to a gene: 7. CDR1 SGHRS and CDR2 YFSETQ come from the germline V gene. Here the CDR3 reads CASSLQGARGQPQHF. CDR3 coding DNA: TGCGCCAGCAGCTTGCAGGGGGCGAGGGGACAGCCCCAGCATTTT. Full variable domain (outside the CDR3, taken from reference TRBV5-1 and TRBJ1-5): KAGVTQTPRYLIKTRGQQVTLSCSPISGHRSVSWYQQTPGQGLQFLFEYFSETQRNKGNFPGRFSGRQFSNSRSEMNVSTLELGDSALYLCASSLQGARGQPQHFGDGTRLSIL.

The V and J genes are TRBV3-1 (or the pseudogene TRBV3-2) and TRBJ1-4; D ambiguous. The germline CDR1 and CDR2 sequences are LGHDT and YNNKEL (reference sequence). The CDR3 sequence is 14 residues long. Trimming stripped 3 bases from V and 4 bases from J, with 9 bases between. The CDR3 nucleotides are TGTGCCAGCAGCCATCGGGGAAGTAATGAAAAACTGTTTTTT. Protein: CASSHRGSNEKLFF.

J is TRBJ1-5 and V is TRBV19, with TRBD1 as a possible D gene (5 bases). Germline V CDR1 and CDR2: LNHDA, SQIVND (reference sequence). The CDR3 totals 15 residues. Trimming shortened V by 0 bases and J by 4 bases, and 10 bases separated the two germline ends. The CDR3 spells CASSIDGAENQPQHF. The CDR3 coding sequence is TGTGCCAGTAGTATAGATGGGGCGGAAAATCAGCCCCAGCATTTT.

The chain couples TRBV25-1 to TRBJ2-7, with no clear D. Germline CDR1 reads MGHDK; CDR2 reads SYGVNS. This CDR3 is built from 12 residues. V lost 3 bases and J 6 bases, leaving 9 bases between the germline ends. DNA for the CDR3: TGTGCCAGCAGTGATATGCGGTCCGAGCAGTACTTC. As protein: CASSDMRSEQYF.

The V call is TRBV19, the J call TRBJ2-6; TRBD2 agrees at 7 bases. This CDR3 has 16 residues. Trimming removed 0 bases from V and 2 bases from J; junction bases left unmatched: 1. The germline CDR1 and CDR2 sequences are LNHDA and SQIVND (reference sequence). DNA of the CDR3: TGTGCCAGTAGTATAGATGCGGGAGCTGGGGCCAACGTCCTGACTTTC. Its translation: CASSIDAGAGANVLTF.

This chain connects TRBV3-1 (or the pseudogene TRBV3-2) to TRBJ1-2; 8 bases agree with TRBD1. This CDR3 contains 14 residues. Losses at the gene ends were 4 bases for V and 8 bases for J; bases not matched to a gene: 9. Germline V gene sequence: CDR1 LGHDT, CDR2 YNNKEL (reference sequence). Here the CDR3 DNA reads TGTGCCAGCAGCCGGAACCAGGGGGCTGGCGGCTACACCTTC. Translating it yields CASSRNQGAGGYTF.

The rearrangement links TRBV5-5 to TRBJ1-2, with TRBD1 matching over 10 bases. In germline, CDR1 is SGHKS, CDR2 YYEKEE (reference sequence). J lost 7 bases, V lost 4 bases, and 7 bases had no gene match. The CDR3 contains 14 residues. CDR3 sequence: CASSTDRGLSGYTF. In DNA form, the CDR3 reads TGTGCCAGCAGCACCGACAGGGGGCTGAGTGGCTACACCTTC.